The 13 T cell receptor beta chains presented below share a single source sample, sequenced in a study of response to subunit inactivated influenza vaccine. A single record per CDR3 protein comes from TCRdb applying MiXCR to the RT-PCR reads. The sample includes about 520,000 distinct CDR3 sequences, roughly 23% of them seen just once. The sample was CD4+ T cells sorted from PBMCs, taken roughly 5 days after vaccination. The receptors originated from a man in his forties or fifties who received an inactivated influenza vaccine.

The CDR3 bases are TGTGCCTGGAGGCCGGGCCTTAACACAGATACGCAGTATTTT. This translates into CAWRPGLNTDTQYF. The chain links TRBV30 to TRBJ2-3, with no clear D. CDR1 and CDR2 (germline): GTSNPN, SVGIG (reference sequence). This CDR3 has 14 residues. V lost 3 bases, J lost 2 bases, and 12 bases lay in between.

The genes are TRBV18 and TRBJ1-1; the D gene is possibly TRBD1 (5 bases). CDR3 length: 14 amino acids. The V gene's germline CDR1 is KGHSH and CDR2 LQKENI. Between the trimmed V and J ends, which lost 3 bases and 0 bases, there was a span of 8 bases. The CDR3 sequence: CASSPTEVNTEAFF. DNA of the CDR3: TGTGCCAGCTCACCGACAGAGGTGAACACTGAAGCTTTCTTT. Variable domain in full (rest from reference TRBV18 and TRBJ1-1): NAGVMQNPRHLVRRRGQEARLRCSPMKGHSHVYWYRQLPEEGLKFMVYLQKENIIDESGMPKERFSAEFPKEGPSILRIQQVVRGDSAAYFCASSPTEVNTEAFFGQGTRLTVV.

The chain is built from TRBV28 and TRBJ2-3; no clear D. The CDR3 is made up of 16 amino acids. V lost 0 bases and J 2 bases, leaving 12 bases between the germline ends. Germline-derived CDR1 and CDR2 are MDHEN and SYDVKM. CDR3 protein: CASSLWRSIFTDTQYF. The CDR3 coding sequence is TGTGCCAGCAGTTTATGGCGCTCGATCTTCACAGATACGCAGTATTTT.

V is TRBV7-2 and J is TRBJ2-4; D ambiguous. Germline assignment: CDR1 SGHTA and CDR2 FQGNSA. This CDR3 has 13 residues. Trimming removed 1 base from V and 1 base from J, with 2 bases in between. CDR3 amino acids: CASSLDAKNIQYF. Here the CDR3 DNA reads TGTGCCAGCAGCTTAGATGCCAAAAACATTCAGTACTTC.

This clonotype was observed a few times. The CDR3 here is CASSLDRLTYEQYF. The CDR3, as DNA: TGTGCCAGCAGCTTAGATCGTCTCACCTACGAGCAGTACTTC. The chain joins TRBV7-2 to TRBJ2-7; D not certain. Germline V gives CDR1 SGHTA, CDR2 FQGNSA. This CDR3 contains 14 residues. The ends were cut back, 1 base at V and 2 bases at J, with 9 bases in the middle. The full variable domain, its missing parts supplied by reference TRBV7-2 and TRBJ2-7, is GAGVSQSPSNKVTEKGKDVELRCDPISGHTALYWYRQSLGQGLEFLIYFQGNSAPDKSGLPSDRFSAERTGGSVSTLTIQRTQQEDSAVYLCASSLDRLTYEQYFGPGTRLTVT.

The rearrangement uses TRBV12-3 or TRBV12-4 and TRBJ1-3; D remains unclear. The CDR3 runs to 14 residues. The ends were cut back, 6 bases at V and 6 bases at J, with 15 bases in the middle. The CDR3: CASSLMGRVNTIYF. In DNA form, the CDR3 reads TGTGCCAGCAGCCTAATGGGCCGAGTAAACACCATATATTTT.

This clonotype was observed at least ten times. The chain recombines TRBV29-1 with TRBJ2-3; no clear D. Germline assignment: CDR1 SQVTM and CDR2 ANQGSEA. Trimming shortened V by 3 bases and J by 4 bases, and 8 bases separated the two germline ends. The CDR3 has 12 amino acids. CDR3 amino acids: CSVDRQADTQYF. CDR3 DNA sequence: TGCAGCGTTGACCGCCAGGCAGATACGCAGTATTTT.

The rearrangement uses TRBV6-1 and TRBJ1-2; no clear D. V was trimmed by 2 bases and J by 2 bases, leaving 6 bases between them. Germline CDR1 is MNHNS and CDR2 is SASEGT. The CDR3 is 13 amino acids. The CDR3 bases are TGTGCCAGCAGTGAACGGAGGAACTATGGCTACACCTTC. It encodes CASSERRNYGYTF.

The gene calls are TRBV11-2 and TRBJ2-7; 7 bases match TRBD2. This CDR3 contains 14 residues. The trim removed 8 bases at V and 2 bases at J, leaving 9 bases unmatched. The germline gives CDR1 SGHAT, CDR2 FQNNGV. The CDR3 DNA sequence: TGTGCCAGCGAGCATGGGGGGGTAACCTACGAGCAGTACTTC. This codes for CASEHGGVTYEQYF.

The gene calls are TRBV7-2 and TRBJ2-7, with D unclear. Trimming left V 3 bases short and J 3 bases short, with 9 bases between. Germline lookup yields CDR1 SGHTA and CDR2 FQGNSA. The CDR3 is 13 residues long. The chain's CDR3 is CASSFGRHYEQYF. The CDR3, as DNA: TGTGCCAGCAGCTTCGGTAGGCACTACGAGCAGTACTTC.

The rearrangement joins TRBV29-1 to TRBJ2-7, with 8 nucleotides matching TRBD1. The CDR3 spans 14 residues. The germline CDR1 and CDR2 sequences are SQVTM and ANQGSEA. V was clipped by 2 bases and J by 6 bases; unmatched bases: 9. CDR3 residues: CSVESGQGASEQYF. Written as DNA, the CDR3 is TGCAGCGTTGAATCCGGTCAGGGGGCGAGCGAGCAGTACTTC.

The chain is built from TRBV2 and TRBJ2-5; 10 bases map to TRBD2. Germline lookup yields CDR1 SNHLY and CDR2 FYNNEI. This CDR3 contains 16 residues. V shed 9 bases, J shed 5 bases, and the junction held 15 bases outside the gene matches. In DNA, the CDR3 is TGTGCCAGTACTTCAGGGCCTAGCGGGAGATATGAGACCCAGTACTTC. This translates into CASTSGPSGRYETQYF.

The J gene is TRBJ2-3, the V gene TRBV30, with 8 bases that match TRBD1. The ends lost 5 bases at V and 5 bases at J; junction bases unmatched: 9. CDR3 length: 14 amino acids. CDR1 GTSNPN and CDR2 SVGIG come from the germline V gene (reference sequence). The CDR3 DNA sequence: TGTGCCTGGTCTCGGACAGGGCAGAGAGATACGCAGTATTTT. Translation: CAWSRTGQRDTQYF.